This T cell receptor (beta chain) was sequenced in a study of blood T cell repertoires in COVID-19. About the research overall: Researchers got acute and convalescent COVID-19 samples from the United States, Italy and Spain. T cells, B-cell-depleted T cells, or PBMCs supplied cDNA or gDNA.

CDR1 and CDR2 from the germline V gene are MDHEN and SYDVKM. The ends lost 6 bases at V and 4 bases at J; junction bases unmatched: 6. The CDR3 covers 14 residues. In the study's own analysis: Amplification from reference gene primers served as the basis for estimated nucleated cell counts. Assay: immunoSEQ multiplex PCR; the TCRdb copy retains only in-frame clones and omits some. The D gene and trimming were derived from the DNA, and the V and J assignments and clone size from that table. The repertoire consists of about 73,000 clones, with roughly 84% occurring once and the leading ten covering around 27%. Concerning this clone: Other DNA variants within this sample encode the same CDR3.

Material for sequencing was peripheral blood. This sequence joins TRBV28 and TRBJ2-7; 10 bases agree with TRBD1. The receptor was isolated from a human donor in a cohort sampled during active COVID-19. CDR3 nucleotides: TGTGCCAGCAGCCCCGGGACAGGGGTTTACGAGCAGTACTTC. Protein product: CASSPGTGVYEQYF. Looking up the rest from reference TRBV28 and TRBJ2-7 gives the full variable domain: DVKVTQSSRYLVKRTGEKVFLECVQDMDHENMFWYRQDPGLGLRLIYFSYDVKMKEKGDIPEGYSVSREKKERFSLILESASTNQTSMYLCASSPGTGVYEQYFGPGTRLTVT.